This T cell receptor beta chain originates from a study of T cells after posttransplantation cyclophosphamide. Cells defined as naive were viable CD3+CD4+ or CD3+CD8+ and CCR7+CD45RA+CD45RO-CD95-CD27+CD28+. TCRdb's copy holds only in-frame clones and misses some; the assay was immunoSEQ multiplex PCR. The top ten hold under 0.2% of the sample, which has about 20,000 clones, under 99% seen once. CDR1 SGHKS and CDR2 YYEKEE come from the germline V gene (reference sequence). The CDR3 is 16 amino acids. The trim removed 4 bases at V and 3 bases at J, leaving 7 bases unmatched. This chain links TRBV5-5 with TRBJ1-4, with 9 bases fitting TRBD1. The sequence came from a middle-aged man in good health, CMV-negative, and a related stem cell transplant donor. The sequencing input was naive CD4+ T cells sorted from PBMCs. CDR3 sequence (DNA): TGTGCCAGCAGCACCCCAAGACAGGGGGCTAATGAAAAACTGTTTTTT. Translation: CASSTPRQGANEKLFF.